Following are 2 T cell receptor beta chains from one sample sequenced in a study of blood T cell repertoires in COVID-19. TCRdb's table, derived via immunoSEQ multiplex PCR, lists solely in-frame clones and lacks some. The sample contains 100,000 or so clones, about 85% of which appear only once. The sample consisted of peripheral blood. The receptors stem from a woman in her forties or fifties with COVID-19, enrolled during active disease.

For this clone: A junction boundary mismatches the germline segment, possibly from a read error. The rearrangement joins TRBV4-3 to TRBJ2-2, with TRBD2 identical over 8 bases. Germline V gene sequence: CDR1 LGHNA, CDR2 YSLEER. The CDR3 is 17 residues long. As DNA, the CDR3 is TGCGCCCGCAGCCGGGGGGGGCAGGGAGTTAACACCGGGGAGCTGTTTTTT. Its protein product is CARSRGGQGVNTGELFF.

The V gene is TRBV6-1, the J gene TRBJ1-2; 9 bases line up with TRBD1. Germline V gives CDR1 MNHNS, CDR2 SASEGT. The CDR3 runs 16 residues. The junction had 8 bases not matched to a gene; V was cut back by 4 bases and J by 2 bases. CDR3 nucleotide sequence: TGTGCCAGCAGTGTACTAAGGACAGGGGACAACTATGGCTACACCTTC. This encodes CASSVLRTGDNYGYTF.